This is a list of T cell receptor beta chains from one sample in a study of blood T cell repertoires in COVID-19. Using immunoSEQ multiplex PCR, the repertoire was profiled, and TCRdb retains in-frame clones only, with some absent. The data contain 100,000 to 120,000 clones, roughly 70% of them singletons. The sample was peripheral blood. These receptors all stem from a woman aged 35 to 49 with acute or convalescent COVID-19. CDR3s include the opening cysteine and the closing phenylalanine or tryptophan. D genes are given only for firm matches. Expanded clones get a size class; other rows say once, few or many, or leave the size out.

once,TRBJ2-3,TRBV6-2/TRBV6-3,NA,TGTGCCAGCAGTTACGCCAGGGAATTGAGCACAGATACGCAGTATTTT,CASSYARELSTDTQYF
NA,TRBJ1-4,TRBV12-5,NA,TGTGCTAGTGGTTTGGTGAGGGAGACTAATGAAAAACTGTTTTTT,CASGLVRETNEKLFF
NA,TRBJ2-7,TRBV30,NA,TGTGCCTGGAGCGTCCGGGACACCTACGAGCAGTACTTC,CAWSVRDTYEQYF
few,TRBJ1-1,TRBV5-1,NA,TGCGCCAGCAGCTTGAGGGAGGGTAGCAGCACTGAAGCTTTCTTT,CASSLREGSSTEAFF
few,TRBJ2-2,TRBV5-1,TRBD1,TGCGCCAGCAGCCCGACAGGGACCGGGGAGCTGTTTTTT,CASSPTGTGELFF
many,TRBJ2-5,TRBV19,NA,TGTGCCAGTAGTAAAACACAGGGTCAAGAGACCCAGTACTTC,CASSKTQGQETQYF
NA,TRBJ1-1,TRBV5-1,NA,TGCGCCAGCAGCTCGCAGGGTGCCGCCACTGAAGCTTTCTTT,CASSSQGAATEAFF
NA,TRBJ2-2,TRBV3-1/TRBV3-2,TRBD1,TGTGCCAGCAGCTCAAGGGGGACAGGAGGGGACACCGGGGAGCTGTTTTTT,CASSSRGTGGDTGELFF
many,TRBJ2-7,TRBV4-2,NA,TGTGCCAGCAGCCAAGACGCGGGCCCCTACGAGCAGTACTTC,CASSQDAGPYEQYF
few,TRBJ1-1,TRBV28,TRBD1,TGTGCCAGCAGCCCTACAGGGGGCAGGAATAAGGAGACTGAAGCTTTCTTT,CASSPTGGRNKETEAFF
NA,TRBJ2-6,TRBV5-6,NA,TGTGCCAGCAGCCCGGCCGCCCGGCCCGCGGGTTCCGGGGCCAACGTCCTGACTTTC,CASSPAARPAGSGANVLTF
NA,TRBJ2-3,TRBV5-1,TRBD1,TGCGCCAGCAGCTTGGGGCCGGGACAGAGGACAGATACGCAGTATTTT,CASSLGPGQRTDTQYF
NA,TRBJ1-2,TRBV5-4,TRBD1,TGTGCCAGCAGCCCAGACATAGGACAGGGTACCTATGGCTACACCTTC,CASSPDIGQGTYGYTF
NA,TRBJ2-3,TRBV5-1,TRBD2,TGCGCCAGCAGCTTGGCGGCGGGGGTCACAGATACGCAGTATTTT,CASSLAAGVTDTQYF
NA,TRBJ1-2,TRBV7-8,TRBD1,TGTGCCAGCAGCCCGGGACAGGGGGCAGGGGGGGGCTATGGCTACACCTTC,CASSPGQGAGGGYGYTF
NA,TRBJ2-1,TRBV5-5,TRBD2,TGTGCCAGCAGCCCAGGACTAGCGGGGGGGCATGAGCAGTTCTTC,CASSPGLAGGHEQFF
NA,TRBJ2-2,TRBV7-3,NA,TGTGCCAGCAGCTTAACGAGAGAAAACACCGGGGAGCTGTTTTTT,CASSLTRENTGELFF
NA,TRBJ2-5,TRBV5-1,TRBD1,TGCGCCAGCAGCTTGTGGGGACGAGGACAGGGACAAGAGACCCAGTACTTC,CASSLWGRGQGQETQYF
NA,TRBJ1-5,TRBV6-2/TRBV6-3,TRBD1,TGTGCCAGCAGTAAGGGACAGGGGGGCGGATTTGCGAGCAATCAGCCCCAGCATTTT,CASSKGQGGGFASNQPQHF
NA,TRBJ1-1,TRBV27,NA,TGTGCCAGCAGACCGGGACACATGAACACTGAAGCTTTCTTT,CASRPGHMNTEAFF
NA,TRBJ1-5,TRBV6-5,NA,TGTGCCAGCAGTTACGCTTATCCTCCAGGTCAGCCCCAGCATTTT,CASSYAYPPGQPQHF
NA,TRBJ2-5,TRBV29-1,TRBD2,TGCAGCGTTGTGGGAACCTATAAGCGGGGGGGCCCCCCTCAAGAGACCCAGTACTTC,CSVVGTYKRGGPPQETQYF
once,TRBJ2-4,TRBV14,TRBD2,TGTGCCAGCAGCCAAGGCCGGGGGGGATTAAAGGGCATTCAGTACTTC,CASSQGRGGLKGIQYF
NA,TRBJ2-3,TRBV5-1,NA,TGCGCCAGCAGCCCTATGGAGGGACAGAGAAATACGCAGTATTTT,CASSPMEGQRNTQYF
NA,TRBJ1-2,TRBV19,TRBD1,TGTGCCAGTAGTACCGGACAGGGTGGGTATGGCTACACCTTC,CASSTGQGGYGYTF
NA,TRBJ2-3,TRBV19,NA,TGTGCCAGTAGTATAGATCCCCGGGCGCAGTATTTT,CASSIDPRAQYF
NA,TRBJ2-1,TRBV7-9,NA,TGTGCCAGCAGCGTCGGACAGGGTGGGACTAGCAACAATGAGCAGTTCTTC,CASSVGQGGTSNNEQFF
NA,TRBJ1-5,TRBV10-3,NA,TGTGCCATCAGTGAGTCTACGGAGCAGCCCCAGCATTTT,CAISESTEQPQHF
once,TRBJ2-5,TRBV5-1,NA,TGCGCCAGCAACGATCCCACACTAGGAGGGACCCAGTACTTC,CASNDPTLGGTQYF
NA,TRBJ1-2,TRBV4-1,TRBD1,TGCGCCAGCAGCCAAGGCCACTTACAGGGGGTCTATGGCTACACCTTC,CASSQGHLQGVYGYTF
NA,TRBJ2-3,TRBV6-2/TRBV6-3,TRBD2,TGTGCCAGCAGTTACCCGGGAGGGGTCCCCCCTATCAGCACAGATACGCAGTATTTT,CASSYPGGVPPISTDTQYF
NA,TRBJ2-1,TRBV6-5,NA,TGTGCCAGCAGTTATTTATCCGGGAGCTCCTACAATGAGCAGTTCTTC,CASSYLSGSSYNEQFF
NA,TRBJ1-3,TRBV27,NA,TGTGCCAGCAGTCTTGACATCCACTCTGGAAACACCATATATTTT,CASSLDIHSGNTIYF
NA,TRBJ2-7,TRBV5-1,TRBD1,TGCGCCAGCAGCTTGGACACCGGGACAGTTCGTGAGCAGTACTTC,CASSLDTGTVREQYF
NA,TRBJ1-6,TRBV11-2,TRBD1,TGTGCCAGCAGCCCTCGGACAGGGGGTATCCACTTT,CASSPRTGGIHF
NA,TRBJ1-4,TRBV15,NA,TGTGCCACCAGCAGTCGAGATGAAAAACTGTTTTTT,CATSSRDEKLFF
NA,TRBJ1-2,TRBV6-6,NA,TGTGCCAGCAGTTACGGGACTGGGAACTATGGCTACACCTTC,CASSYGTGNYGYTF
NA,TRBJ2-3,TRBV5-1,TRBD1,TGCGCCAGCAGCCCAGGACAGGGGGTAGATACGCAGTATTTT,CASSPGQGVDTQYF
NA,TRBJ1-3,TRBV20-1,NA,TGCAGTGCTAGAGGGCCGAACACCATATATTTT,CSARGPNTIYF
few,TRBJ1-1,TRBV19,TRBD1,TGTGCCAGTAGTACCCAGGGGGTAGTCACTGAAGCTTTCTTT,CASSTQGVVTEAFF
few,TRBJ2-3,TRBV4-1,NA,TGCGCCAGCAGCCAAGTACCGGGCACAGATACGCAGTATTTT,CASSQVPGTDTQYF
few,TRBJ2-5,TRBV5-4,TRBD2,TGTGCCAGCAGCACTGCTAGCGGGGGCCAAGAGACCCAGTACTTC,CASSTASGGQETQYF
NA,TRBJ2-3,TRBV7-2,NA,TGTGCCAGCAGCTTAGGACAGGGGAGGGGGGCAGATACGCAGTATTTT,CASSLGQGRGADTQYF
few,TRBJ2-3,TRBV19,TRBD2,TGTGCCAGTATGCTAGCGGGGGTCCAAGGCAGCGCAGATACGCAGTATTTT,CASMLAGVQGSADTQYF
few,TRBJ2-2,TRBV5-1,TRBD1,TGCGCCAGCAGCTCGAGAGGGGGGACAGGGGCCGGGGAGCTGTTTTTT,CASSSRGGTGAGELFF
NA,TRBJ2-6,TRBV2,TRBD2,TGTGCCAGCAGTGCGACTAGCACTCCTGGGGCCAACGTCCTGACTTTC,CASSATSTPGANVLTF